A selection of T cell receptor beta chains follows, all from one sample in a study of T cell responses to AZD1222 COVID-19 vaccine. Repertoires were generated with immunoSEQ multiplex PCR, while TCRdb's copy carries only in-frame clones and drops some. The sample lists over 90,000 clones, 85% to 90% occurring once. The starting material was peripheral blood, obtained 28 days after the second AZD1222 dose. The source is an adult who received the AZD1222 COVID-19 vaccine. CDR3s include the opening cysteine and the closing phenylalanine or tryptophan. The D gene is left open where the match is weak. The listing skips clone size in some rows; elsewhere it reads once, few, many or a size class.

CASSLSPGQGFSSTF	TGTGCCAGCAGCTTGTCCCCGGGACAGGGGTTTTCGTCCACCTTC	TRBD1	NA	15	TRBV7-2	TRBJ1-2
CASSLQGQHYEQYF	TGTGCCAGCAGCTTACAGGGACAGCACTACGAGCAGTACTTC	TRBD1	NA	14	TRBV7-6	TRBJ2-7
CASSLAGGRSSYEQYF	TGTGCCAGCAGCTTAGCTGGGGGACGGAGCTCCTACGAGCAGTACTTC	NA	many	16	TRBV7-9	TRBJ2-7
CASSLAQTNTEAFF	TGCGCCAGCAGCTTGGCGCAGACTAACACTGAAGCTTTCTTT	NA	NA	14	TRBV5-1	TRBJ1-1
CAFDLSGRGNEQFF	TGTGCCTTCGATCTAAGCGGGAGAGGCAATGAGCAGTTCTTC	TRBD2	NA	14	TRBV30	TRBJ2-1
CASSLGQSNQPQHF	TGTGCCAGCAGCTTGGGACAGTCGAATCAGCCCCAGCATTTT	NA	once	14	TRBV5-6	TRBJ1-5
CASSSQGATNEKLFF	TGTGCCAGCAGCTCCCAGGGGGCAACTAATGAAAAACTGTTTTTT	TRBD1	once	15	TRBV7-2	TRBJ1-4
CASSQDPTRVRGYGYTF	TGTGCCAGCAGCCAAGACCCCACCAGGGTTAGGGGCTATGGCTACACCTTC	NA	NA	17	TRBV3-1/TRBV3-2	TRBJ1-2
CASSWTSGRAYEQYF	TGCGCCAGCAGCTGGACTAGCGGGAGGGCCTACGAGCAGTACTTC	TRBD2	NA	15	TRBV5-1	TRBJ2-7
CASSQEQRNYGYTF	TGTGCCAGCAGCCAAGAGCAGAGGAACTATGGCTACACCTTC	NA	NA	14	TRBV3-1/TRBV3-2	TRBJ1-2
CASSITSGRGVANYGYTF	TGTGCCAGTAGTATAACGAGTGGCAGGGGGGTAGCTAACTATGGCTACACCTTC	TRBD1	once	18	TRBV19	TRBJ1-2
CASSYSPFGDTQYF	TGTGCCAGCAGTTACTCCCCTTTTGGGGATACGCAGTATTTT	NA	medium-sized	14	TRBV6-2/TRBV6-3	TRBJ2-3
CASSVKAGTRLYNEQFF	TGTGCCAGCAGCGTAAAAGCCGGGACAAGGCTCTACAATGAGCAGTTCTTC	NA	NA	17	TRBV11-3	TRBJ2-1
CASSSLGDYGYTF	TGCGCCAGCAGCTCGCTCGGGGACTATGGCTACACCTTC	NA	NA	13	TRBV5-1	TRBJ1-2
CASSFEQGTEGNNQPQHF	TGTGCCAGCAGCTTTGAACAGGGTACTGAGGGGAACAATCAGCCCCAGCATTTT	NA	NA	18	TRBV7-2	TRBJ1-5
CAWSLTGGDYGYTF	TGTGCCTGGAGTCTGACTGGGGGGGACTATGGCTACACCTTC	NA	NA	14	TRBV30	TRBJ1-2
CASSLLATGRNQPQHF	TGTGCCAGCAGTTTATTAGCGACAGGGCGCAATCAGCCCCAGCATTTT	TRBD1	once	16	TRBV27	TRBJ1-5
CASSEYENTGELFF	TGTGCCAGCAGTGAATATGAAAACACCGGGGAGCTGTTTTTT	NA	NA	14	TRBV6-1	TRBJ2-2
CASSMLGGYGYTF	TGTGCCAGCAGTATGCTTGGGGGCTATGGCTACACCTTC	NA	NA	13	TRBV27	TRBJ1-2
CASSLNSNYGYTF	TGTGCCAGCAGCTTAAACTCTAACTATGGCTACACCTTC	NA	NA	13	TRBV7-3	TRBJ1-2
CASSIGTNGGYTF	TGTGCCAGTAGTATAGGGACAAACGGGGGCTACACCTTC	NA	NA	13	TRBV19	TRBJ1-2
CAISESVQGAGEKLFF	TGTGCCATCAGTGAGTCGGTACAGGGGGCAGGGGAAAAACTGTTTTTT	TRBD1	NA	16	TRBV10-3	TRBJ1-4
CASSEWGLETQYF	TGTGCCAGCAGTGAATGGGGTCTGGAGACCCAGTACTTC	NA	NA	13	TRBV25-1	TRBJ2-5
CASSLGLAGDTQYF	TGTGCCAGCAGCCTTGGACTAGCGGGAGATACGCAGTATTTT	TRBD2	NA	14	TRBV6-5	TRBJ2-3
CASSLGDRGLAREKLFF	TGTGCCAGCAGCCTCGGGGACAGGGGGCTCGCTAGAGAAAAACTGTTTTTT	TRBD1	NA	17	TRBV5-6	TRBJ1-4
CASSYWAGAGNTIYF	TGTGCCAGCAGTTACTGGGCTGGGGCTGGAAACACCATATATTTT	NA	NA	15	TRBV6-6	TRBJ1-3
CASRMTGRSPLHF	TGTGCCAGCAGAATGACAGGTCGCTCACCCCTCCACTTT	NA	NA	13	TRBV12-3/TRBV12-4	TRBJ1-6
CASSFSGQGSGANVLTF	TGCGCCAGCAGCTTCTCGGGACAGGGGAGTGGGGCCAACGTCCTGACTTTC	TRBD1	NA	17	TRBV5-1	TRBJ2-6
CASSYSSGTGEGYTF	TGTGCCAGCAGTTACTCGAGCGGGACAGGGGAGGGCTACACCTTC	TRBD1	NA	15	TRBV6-5	TRBJ1-2
CASSFVPTSTDTQYF	TGTGCCAGCAGCTTCGTCCCCACTAGCACAGATACGCAGTATTTT	NA	NA	15	TRBV14	TRBJ2-3
CASSLGLKVETQYF	TGTGCCAGCAGTTTGGGACTTAAAGTGGAGACCCAGTACTTC	NA	NA	14	TRBV6-5	TRBJ2-5
CASRDWGRGAYEQYF	TGTGCCAGCAGAGACTGGGGGAGGGGCGCCTACGAGCAGTACTTC	TRBD2	NA	15	TRBV6-5	TRBJ2-7
CAWSSGTAYGYTF	TGTGCCTGGAGTTCTGGGACAGCCTATGGCTACACCTTC	TRBD1	NA	13	TRBV30	TRBJ1-2
CASSFQPGVYEQYF	TGTGCCAGCAGTTTCCAGCCGGGGGTCTACGAGCAGTACTTC	NA	NA	14	TRBV27	TRBJ2-7
CASSFTGTGGETQYF	TGTGCCAGCAGTTTTACCGGGACAGGGGGAGAGACCCAGTACTTC	TRBD1	NA	15	TRBV7-9	TRBJ2-5
CASSIATRGMGEKLFF	TGTGCCAGTAGTATAGCAACCCGCGGGATGGGTGAAAAACTGTTTTTT	NA	NA	16	TRBV19	TRBJ1-4
CASSYRLAGRGEQFF	TGTGCCAGCAGTTACAGGCTAGCGGGGCGGGGTGAGCAGTTCTTC	TRBD2	NA	15	TRBV6-5	TRBJ2-1
CASSLEPGVSYEQYF	TGCGCCAGCAGCTTGGAGCCAGGGGTGTCCTACGAGCAGTACTTC	NA	few	15	TRBV5-1	TRBJ2-7
CASSQDLYGANVLTF	TGTGCCAGCAGCCAAGATCTGTATGGGGCCAACGTCCTGACTTTC	NA	NA	15	TRBV4-2	TRBJ2-6
CASGPNTGLEKLFF	TGTGCCAGCGGTCCGAACACGGGGCTTGAAAAACTGTTTTTT	NA	NA	14	TRBV25-1	TRBJ1-4
CASAYGTRGTGELFF	TGTGCTAGTGCCTACGGGACTAGAGGGACCGGGGAGCTGTTTTTT	TRBD2	NA	15	TRBV12-5	TRBJ2-2
CASRPTGIDGYTF	TGTGCCAGCAGACCGACAGGAATTGATGGCTACACCTTC	NA	once	13	TRBV28	TRBJ1-2
CASSYLKTRGNTEAFF	TGTGCCAGCAGTTACCTGAAGACCCGGGGGAACACTGAAGCTTTCTTT	NA	NA	16	TRBV6-5	TRBJ1-1
CASSDSAGTGGDGYTF	TGTGCCAGCAGTGACTCCGCCGGGACAGGGGGCGATGGCTACACCTTC	TRBD1	few	16	TRBV6-4	TRBJ1-2
CASSAWDNEAFF	TGTGCCAGCAGCGCCTGGGATAATGAAGCTTTCTTT	NA	NA	12	TRBV5-8	TRBJ1-1
CASSPDGIEAQYF	TGTGCCAGCTCACCCGACGGGATTGAGGCGCAGTACTTC	NA	few	13	TRBV18	TRBJ2-7
CSASGWVRDGYTF	TGCAGTGCTAGTGGGTGGGTCCGGGATGGCTACACCTTC	NA	once	13	TRBV20-1	TRBJ1-2
CASSGQARGNQPQHF	TGTGCCAGCAGTGGACAGGCTCGGGGCAATCAGCCCCAGCATTTT	NA	once	15	TRBV2	TRBJ1-5
CASSQWTTQGSEQFF	TGCGCCAGCAGCCAATGGACCACTCAGGGGAGTGAGCAGTTCTTC	NA	few	15	TRBV4-3	TRBJ2-1
CATPWVGELFF	TGTGCCACCCCCTGGGTCGGGGAGCTGTTTTTT	NA	NA	11	TRBV27	TRBJ2-2
CASSPAGGRSEAFF	TGTGCCAGCAGCCCTGCAGGGGGACGGTCTGAAGCTTTCTTT	TRBD1	NA	14	TRBV3-1/TRBV3-2	TRBJ1-1
CASSYATASYEQYF	TGTGCCAGCAGTTACGCGACCGCGTCCTACGAGCAGTACTTC	NA	NA	14	TRBV6-5	TRBJ2-7
CASSLGGTFYGYTF	TGTGCCAGCAGCTTGGGGGGGACATTCTATGGCTACACCTTC	NA	NA	14	TRBV5-6	TRBJ1-2
CASSLDHVEAFF	TGTGCCAGCAGCTTGGACCATGTAGAAGCTTTCTTT	NA	NA	12	TRBV5-4	TRBJ1-1
CASRGIVEGHYGYTF	TGTGCCAGCAGGGGGATCGTCGAGGGGCACTATGGCTACACCTTC	NA	NA	15	TRBV27	TRBJ1-2
CASRRAGANVLTF	TGTGCCAGCAGACGGGCGGGGGCCAACGTCCTGACTTTC	NA	NA	13	TRBV7-2	TRBJ2-6
CASSFFGVGAHNYGYTF	TGTGCCAGCAGCTTTTTCGGGGTGGGGGCCCATAACTATGGCTACACCTTC	NA	NA	17	TRBV3-1/TRBV3-2	TRBJ1-2
CASSFWTSTDTQYF	TGTGCCAGCAGTTTTTGGACTAGCACAGATACGCAGTATTTT	NA	NA	14	TRBV28	TRBJ2-3
CASTVGSLNTEAFF	TGTGCCAGCACGGTGGGCAGCTTAAACACTGAAGCTTTCTTT	NA	NA	14	TRBV6-5	TRBJ1-1
CASSLFRQGGTDTQYF	TGTGCCAGCAGCTTGTTCAGACAGGGAGGTACAGATACGCAGTATTTT	NA	NA	16	TRBV5-6	TRBJ2-3